The 29 T cell receptor beta chains in this list originate from one sample, sequenced in a study of blood T cell repertoires in COVID-19. Generated by immunoSEQ multiplex PCR, the TCRdb table keeps only in-frame clones and is missing some. Of 200,000 to 250,000 clones listed, approximately 77% are singletons. Source material: peripheral blood. The receptor set was obtained from a woman over 75 with acute or convalescent COVID-19.

This chain links TRBV10-3 with TRBJ2-2; TRBD1 matches 9 bases. The CDR3 is 14 amino acids. The V gene's germline CDR1 is ENHRY and CDR2 SYGVKD. Trimming took 11 bases from V and 1 from J; bases not matched to a gene: 5. The DNA for the CDR3 is TGTGCCGGCCGACAGGGGGAGAACACCGGGGAGCTGTTTTTT. Amino acids: CAGRQGENTGELFF.

V usage is TRBV2 and J usage is TRBJ1-2; D gene uncertain. The CDR3 loop spans 14 amino acids. Trimming cost V 8 bases and J 6 bases, with 19 bases left between them. From germline, CDR1 is SNHLY and CDR2 FYNNEI. For the CDR3, the DNA is TGTGCCAGCTCCGATCATGGCGGAACGGATGGCTACACCTTC. Translated, it gives CASSDHGGTDGYTF.

The CDR3 DNA sequence: TGTGCCAGCAGCCTCCACTCCTCAGGCACTAATGAAAAACTGTTTTTT. Its protein is CASSLHSSGTNEKLFF. V and J are TRBV9 and TRBJ1-4; D is unresolved. CDR1 and CDR2 (germline): SGDLS, YYNGEE. V shed 4 bases and J shed 2 bases, with 15 bases lying between them. The CDR3 has 16 amino acids. Based on the CDR3 plus reference TRBV9 and TRBJ1-4, the full variable domain is DSGVTQTPKHLITATGQRVTLRCSPRSGDLSVYWYQQSLDQGLQFLIQYYNGEERAKGNILERFSAQQFPDLHSELNLSSLELGDSALYFCASSLHSSGTNEKLFFGSGTQLSVL.

The chain carries TRBV19 and TRBJ1-4; D is perhaps TRBD1 (5 bases). The CDR3 consists of 16 residues. The germline gives CDR1 LNHDA, CDR2 SQIVND (reference sequence). The V and J ends lost 7 bases and 1 base respectively, with 16 bases between them. CDR3 in amino acids: CASTVRGRVTNEKLFF. The CDR3, as DNA: TGTGCCAGTACCGTGCGGGGGAGGGTAACTAATGAAAAACTGTTTTTT.

The chain has TRBV3-1 (or the pseudogene TRBV3-2) and TRBJ1-5, with D hard to call. The germline V gene has CDR1 LGHDT and CDR2 YNNKEL (reference sequence). V was clipped by 2 bases and J by 5 bases, with 16 bases between them. The CDR3 totals 16 residues. The CDR3 protein is CASSQRLTVSDQPQHF. The CDR3 coding sequence is TGTGCCAGCAGCCAAAGACTAACAGTTTCGGATCAGCCCCAGCATTTT.

The CDR3 DNA sequence: TGTGCCAGCTCACCCGGACAGGAGAGTGGCTACACCTTC. It specifies CASSPGQESGYTF. This chain links TRBV18 with TRBJ1-2; TRBD1 matches at 7 bases. CDR1 KGHSH and CDR2 LQKENI come from the germline V gene. V lost 3 bases, J lost 7 bases, and 5 bases stayed unmatched. There are 13 residues in the CDR3.

The rearrangement joins TRBV7-9 to TRBJ1-6; the D gene is possibly TRBD1 (5 bases). From germline, CDR1 is SEHNR and CDR2 FQNEAQ (reference sequence). This CDR3 has 14 amino acids. Trimming left V 5 bases short and J 9 bases short, with 14 bases between. CDR3 nucleotides: TGTGCCAGCAGCGGGGGGACGCCTGGTTCACCCCTCCACTTT. Encoded protein: CASSGGTPGSPLHF.

V usage is TRBV18 and J usage is TRBJ2-3, with a possible D match to TRBD2 (5 bases). Germline V gene sequence: CDR1 KGHSH, CDR2 LQKENI. This CDR3 is built from 15 residues. Trimming stripped 0 bases from V and 7 bases from J, with 14 bases between. The CDR3 here is CASSPPTTPGNTQYF. In nucleotides, the CDR3 is TGTGCCAGCTCACCACCGACGACCCCGGGGAATACGCAGTATTTT.

V usage is TRBV29-1 and J usage is TRBJ1-1; D is ambiguous. Between the trimmed V and J ends, which lost 4 bases and 5 bases, there was a span of 14 bases. The CDR3 sequence is 13 residues long. Germline values: CDR1 SQVTM, CDR2 ANQGSEA. CDR3 region: CSVGGQFGTEAFF. DNA for the CDR3: TGCAGCGTTGGAGGGCAATTCGGGACTGAAGCTTTCTTT. The variable domain in full, with the rest retrieved from reference TRBV29-1 and TRBJ1-1, is SAVISQKPSRDICQRGTSLTIQCQVDSQVTMMFWYRQQPGQSLTLIATANQGSEATYESGFVIDKFPISRPNLTFSTLTVSNMSPEDSSIYLCSVGGQFGTEAFFGQGTRLTVV.

The chain uses TRBV11-3 and TRBJ2-7, with 8 bases fitting TRBD1. CDR1 is SGHNT and CDR2 is YENEEA in the germline V gene. The V gene end was trimmed by 5 bases and the J gene end by 0 bases; junction bases not matched to a gene: 6. The CDR3 totals 15 residues. DNA for the CDR3: TGTGCCAGCAGCCGCTCCGGACAGGGCTCCTACGAGCAGTACTTC. Encoded protein: CASSRSGQGSYEQYF.

This chain joins TRBV19 and TRBJ1-5; TRBD1 agrees at 7 bases. Per the germline V gene, CDR1 is LNHDA and CDR2 is SQIVND (reference sequence). J lost 1 base, V lost 8 bases, and 5 bases had no gene match. The CDR3 covers 14 residues. CDR3 DNA sequence: TGTGCCAGTTCCGAGACAGGGAGCAATCAGCCCCAGCATTTT. Translation: CASSETGSNQPQHF.

The chain has TRBV4-1 and TRBJ1-3; 8 positions agree with TRBD1. Germline trimming cut 4 bases from V and 3 bases from J; bases unmatched to any gene: 8. CDR1 and CDR2 from the germline V gene are MGHRA and YSYEKL. The CDR3 extends over 16 amino acids. The CDR3 protein is CASSREDRGYGNTIYF. CDR3 sequence (DNA): TGCGCCAGCAGCCGAGAAGACAGGGGCTATGGAAACACCATATATTTT.

The chain has TRBV5-1 and TRBJ1-1, with 7 bases matching TRBD1. The V and J ends lost 6 bases and 5 bases, in that order; junction bases with no gene match: 10. The CDR3 spans 14 residues. Germline CDR1 SGHRS, CDR2 YFSETQ. The CDR3 sequence: CASTDIRGTTEAFF. CDR3 nucleotide sequence: TGCGCCAGCACCGACATCAGGGGGACGACTGAAGCTTTCTTT. The full variable domain, completed using reference TRBV5-1 and TRBJ1-1, is KAGVTQTPRYLIKTRGQQVTLSCSPISGHRSVSWYQQTPGQGLQFLFEYFSETQRNKGNFPGRFSGRQFSNSRSEMNVSTLELGDSALYLCASTDIRGTTEAFFGQGTRLTVV.

This clone was picked up a small number of times. The CDR3 loop reads CASSYSGGISTDTQYF. The CDR3 DNA reads as TGTGCCAGCAGTTACAGCGGGGGGATTAGCACAGATACGCAGTATTTT. The chain links TRBV6-5 to TRBJ2-3, with 9 positions matching TRBD2. Germline loops: CDR1 MNHEY, CDR2 SVGAGI. The trim removed 2 bases at V and 0 bases at J, leaving 3 bases unmatched. This CDR3 spans 16 amino acids.

V and J are TRBV19 and TRBJ1-2; TRBD1 might be the D (6 bases). The V end was cut by 5 bases, the J end by 7 bases, with 17 bases between. The CDR3 spans 14 residues. Germline V gives CDR1 LNHDA, CDR2 SQIVND (reference sequence). CDR3 sequence: CASSLTGLVAGYTF. The CDR3 DNA sequence: TGTGCCAGTAGTCTCACAGGGTTGGTTGCTGGCTACACCTTC.

A few counts support this clone. The rearrangement joins TRBV27 to TRBJ1-5; D unresolved. Deletions cut 3 bases from V and 7 bases from J, with 13 bases between. The CDR3 runs 14 residues. Germline V gives CDR1 MNHEY, CDR2 SMNVEV (reference sequence). The CDR3 here is CASSLGRWNQPQHF. CDR3 in DNA: TGTGCCAGCAGTTTGGGGAGGTGGAACCAGCCCCAGCATTTT.

DNA for the CDR3: TGTGCCAGCAGCGTAGCTAGGGAGCGGGGGGGCTCCTACAATGAGCAGTTCTTC. This encodes CASSVARERGGSYNEQFF. The V gene is TRBV9, the J gene TRBJ2-1; the match to TRBD2 covers 10 bases. This CDR3 comprises 18 residues. Germline V gene sequence: CDR1 SGDLS, CDR2 YYNGEE. J was trimmed by 0 bases and V by 0 bases; bases with no gene match: 6.

This chain connects TRBV12-3 or TRBV12-4 to TRBJ1-4; D perhaps matches TRBD1 (5 bases). V was trimmed by 1 base and J by 10 bases, leaving 10 bases between them. The CDR3 covers 13 residues. Written as DNA, the CDR3 is TGTGCCAGCAGTTTAGGAAGGGGCGGAAAACTGTTTTTT. Its translation: CASSLGRGGKLFF.

The V and J genes are TRBV3-1 (or the pseudogene TRBV3-2) and TRBJ2-7; 8 nucleotides agree with TRBD1. V dropped 2 bases and J dropped 7; count of bases not matched to a gene: 4. CDR3 size: 13 residues. From germline, CDR1 is LGHDT and CDR2 YNNKEL (reference sequence). Here the CDR3 DNA reads TGTGCCAGCAGCCAACAGGGGGCGTCAGAGCAGTACTTC. Translated, it gives CASSQQGASEQYF.

The chain is built from TRBV28 and TRBJ1-5, with 9 positions matching TRBD1. The CDR3 extends over 16 amino acids. The V and J ends lost 6 bases and 1 base, in that order; junction bases with no gene match: 7. From germline, CDR1 is MDHEN and CDR2 SYDVKM. The CDR3 reads CASSRQGGGSNQPQHF. The CDR3 DNA is TGTGCCAGCAGCAGACAGGGGGGTGGGAGCAATCAGCCCCAGCATTTT. Full variable domain (rest looked up from reference TRBV28 and TRBJ1-5): DVKVTQSSRYLVKRTGEKVFLECVQDMDHENMFWYRQDPGLGLRLIYFSYDVKMKEKGDIPEGYSVSREKKERFSLILESASTNQTSMYLCASSRQGGGSNQPQHFGDGTRLSIL.

The rearrangement uses TRBV7-9 and TRBJ1-3, with D perhaps matching TRBD1 (5 bases). Germline assignment: CDR1 SEHNR and CDR2 FQNEAQ (reference sequence). Trimming cost V 5 bases and J 1 base, with 9 bases left between them. The CDR3 covers 14 residues. CDR3 sequence reads: CASSTQGSGNTIYF. The CDR3 nucleotides read TGTGCCAGCAGCACTCAGGGTTCTGGAAACACCATATATTTT. Full variable domain (outside the CDR3, taken from reference TRBV7-9 and TRBJ1-3): DTGVSQNPRHKITKRGQNVTFRCDPISEHNRLYWYRQTLGQGPEFLTYFQNEAQLEKSRLLSDRFSAERPKGSFSTLEIQRTEQGDSAMYLCASSTQGSGNTIYFGEGSWLTVV.

V is TRBV2 and J is TRBJ1-1; 9 bases are a match to TRBD1. This CDR3 is built from 18 residues. Germline V lookup: CDR1 SNHLY, CDR2 FYNNEI. V dropped 6 bases and J dropped 3; count of bases not matched to a gene: 17. CDR3: CASSQSLPGQGRDTEAFF. In DNA, the CDR3 is TGTGCCAGCAGCCAGTCCCTGCCGGGACAGGGACGCGACACTGAAGCTTTCTTT. The variable domain in full, completed from reference TRBV2 and TRBJ1-1, reads EPEVTQTPSHQVTQMGQEVILRCVPISNHLYFYWYRQILGQKVEFLVSFYNNEISEKSEIFDDQFSVERPDGSNFTLKIRSTKLEDSAMYFCASSQSLPGQGRDTEAFFGQGTRLTVV.

The genes are TRBV6-2 or TRBV6-3 and TRBJ1-5, with D possibly matching TRBD1 (6 bases). The CDR3 spans 18 residues. Trimming pared 0 bases from V and 0 bases from J, leaving 15 bases between. CDR1 is MNHEY, CDR2 SVGEGT, per germline. CDR3 nucleotides: TGTGCCAGCAGTTACTCGAGGGGGGGGACCTATAGCAATCAGCCCCAGCATTTT. Its translation is CASSYSRGGTYSNQPQHF.

V usage is TRBV7-2 and J usage is TRBJ2-5; maybe TRBD2 (5 bases). This CDR3 region has 14 residues. The V gene lost 5 bases and the J gene lost 4 bases, with 14 bases spanning the gap. Germline values: CDR1 SGHTA, CDR2 FQGNSA. CDR3 bases: TGTGCCAGCAGCCCTCCCCCGGGAAGAGAGACCCAGTACTTC. Protein product: CASSPPPGRETQYF.

The V and J genes are TRBV5-1 and TRBJ1-6; perhaps TRBD1 as D (6 bases). The CDR3 extends over 15 amino acids. V dropped 4 bases and J dropped 5 bases, with 13 bases sitting between them. The germline V gene encodes CDR1 SGHRS and CDR2 YFSETQ. DNA of the CDR3: TGCGCCAGCAGCGACACAGGGCCAGATAATTCACCCCTCCACTTT. Protein: CASSDTGPDNSPLHF.

The rearrangement uses TRBV6-6 and TRBJ2-3; D perhaps matches TRBD1 (6 bases). This CDR3 is 14 amino acids long. CDR1 is MNHNY, CDR2 SVGAGI, per germline (reference sequence). V lost 2 bases to trimming and J lost 2 bases, with 8 bases between them. The CDR3 loop reads CASSYGTNTDTQYF. The CDR3 DNA is TGTGCCAGCAGTTACGGGACAAACACAGATACGCAGTATTTT.

V usage is TRBV6-5 and J usage is TRBJ1-2; tentative D call: TRBD1 (6 bases). The V and J ends lost 4 bases and 4 bases respectively, with 10 bases between them. Germline V gene sequence: CDR1 MNHEY, CDR2 SVGAGI. This CDR3 region has 13 residues. The DNA of the CDR3 is TGTGCCAGCAGTTGGGGGCTTGGCTATGGCTACACCTTC. Translation: CASSWGLGYGYTF.

V and J are TRBV11-2 and TRBJ2-1; possible D gene TRBD2, 5 bases. V shed 5 bases and J shed 1 base, with 18 bases lying between them. There are 17 residues in the CDR3. The germline V gene encodes CDR1 SGHAT and CDR2 FQNNGV. The CDR3 is CASSPDADRRSYNEQFF. The CDR3 nucleotides are TGTGCCAGCAGCCCCGACGCGGATAGGAGGTCCTACAATGAGCAGTTCTTC.

The chain uses TRBV7-9 and TRBJ1-2; 10 bases are shared with TRBD1. V was pared by 1 base and J by 6 bases, with 2 bases of the junction left unmatched. The CDR3 is 14 residues long. Germline V gene lookup returns CDR1 SEHNR and CDR2 FQNEAQ (reference sequence). The CDR3: CASSLGQGADGYTF. DNA of the CDR3: TGTGCCAGCAGCTTAGGACAGGGGGCGGATGGCTACACCTTC.